The 13 T cell receptor beta chains listed next were all sequenced from one sample in a study of a mutant IDH1 vaccine in newly diagnosed glioma. As for time point: week 35, safety follow-up. Doses consisted of 300 ug of mutant IDH1 20-mer peptide each, paired with topical imiquimod. Using immunoSEQ multiplex PCR, the repertoire was profiled, and TCRdb retains in-frame clones only, with some absent. The sample holds some 29,000 clones, 60% to 85% seen once. Antigens of these TCRs are unknown. The sample here was PBMCs, taken from a glioma patient whose treatment included an IDH1 peptide vaccine. The receptors shown here come from a woman aged 30 to 39 with glioma. Some clones in this sample may be carry-over from other donors' samples.

This chain connects TRBV5-8 to TRBJ2-1; D ambiguous. Germline-derived CDR1 and CDR2 are SGHTS and YDEGEE. The CDR3 consists of 16 residues. Trimming removed 5 bases from V and 0 bases from J, with 15 bases in between. The CDR3: CASSPSRGYSYNEQFF. The DNA for the CDR3 is TGTGCCAGCAGTCCGTCCAGAGGCTACTCCTACAATGAGCAGTTCTTC.

The gene calls are TRBV10-2 and TRBJ2-2; D gene unclear. The V gene's germline CDR1 is WSHSY and CDR2 SAAADI. The CDR3 spans 15 residues. Trimming shortened V by 5 bases and J by 0 bases, and 10 bases separated the two germline ends. DNA of the CDR3: TGCGCCAGCAGTTGGGTGGAAGCGAACACCGGGGAGCTGTTTTTT. Translation gives CASSWVEANTGELFF.

The rearrangement joins TRBV29-1 to TRBJ2-5; D is tentatively TRBD1 or TRBD2 (5 bases each). Per germline, CDR1 SQVTM and CDR2 ANQGSEA. Trimming cost V 6 bases and J 5 bases, with 19 bases left between them. The length of the CDR3 is 14 residues. As DNA, the CDR3 is TGCAGCGTGAGAGGGGTCAGCGAGGGGGAGACCCAGTACTTC. It yields the protein CSVRGVSEGETQYF.

The V call is TRBV7-2, the J call TRBJ2-1, with 11 bases identical to TRBD2. Germline V gene data show CDR1 as SGHTA and CDR2 as FQGNSA. The V gene end was trimmed by 5 bases and the J gene end by 8 bases; junction bases not matched to a gene: 14. The CDR3 has 17 residues. The CDR3 region has the DNA TGTGCCAGCAGCCCGATTGTAGCGGGAGGGGTCTCCCATGAGCAGTTCTTC. This codes for CASSPIVAGGVSHEQFF.

The chain joins TRBV2 to TRBJ2-5; D unclear. Trimming removed 7 bases at V and 0 bases at J, with 9 bases between. This CDR3 region has 13 residues. Germline CDR1 reads SNHLY; CDR2 reads FYNNEI. The CDR3 region is CASNIGNQETQYF. The DNA for the CDR3 is TGTGCCAGCAATATAGGGAACCAAGAGACCCAGTACTTC. The full variable domain, rest sourced from reference TRBV2 and TRBJ2-5, is EPEVTQTPSHQVTQMGQEVILRCVPISNHLYFYWYRQILGQKVEFLVSFYNNEISEKSEIFDDQFSVERPDGSNFTLKIRSTKLEDSAMYFCASNIGNQETQYFGPGTRLLVL.

This clone turned up a few times. The V and J genes are TRBV28 and TRBJ2-6, with 7 bases identical to TRBD1. V gave up 8 bases and J gave up 4 bases; unmatched junction bases: 8. The CDR3 is 15 amino acids. CDR1 MDHEN and CDR2 SYDVKM come from the germline V gene. CDR3 sequence (DNA): TGTGCCAGCGGGACGAGGGGGCCCGGGGCCAACGTCCTGACTTTC. Translation gives CASGTRGPGANVLTF. The full variable domain, with the rest looked up from reference TRBV28 and TRBJ2-6, is DVKVTQSSRYLVKRTGEKVFLECVQDMDHENMFWYRQDPGLGLRLIYFSYDVKMKEKGDIPEGYSVSREKKERFSLILESASTNQTSMYLCASGTRGPGANVLTFGAGSRLTVL.

V is TRBV12-5 and J is TRBJ2-2; 8 bases are a match to TRBD2. The CDR3 totals 15 residues. Germline V gives CDR1 LGHNT, CDR2 FRNRAP. Trimming took 6 bases from V and 5 from J; bases not matched to a gene: 8. CDR3 loop: CASGPRERETGELFF. DNA of the CDR3: TGTGCTAGTGGCCCCAGGGAGCGGGAGACCGGGGAGCTGTTTTTT. Using reference TRBV12-5 and TRBJ2-2 for the parts outside the CDR3, the full variable domain is DARVTQTPRHKVTEMGQEVTMRCQPILGHNTVFWYRQTMMQGLELLAYFRNRAPLDDSGMPKDRFSAEMPDATLATLKIQPSEPRDSAVYFCASGPRERETGELFFGEGSRLTVL.

In its sample, this clone was seen a few times. V is TRBV6-6 and J is TRBJ1-1; D gene uncertain. The V gene lost 5 bases and the J gene lost 1 base, with 11 bases spanning the gap. Germline values: CDR1 MNHNY, CDR2 SVGAGI (reference sequence). The length of the CDR3 is 14 residues. CDR3 in DNA: TGTGCCAGCAGTGAGGGTTCTCCGAACACTGAAGCTTTCTTT. It specifies CASSEGSPNTEAFF.

The chain is built from TRBV11-2 and TRBJ2-7, with D maybe TRBD2 (5 bases). Germline CDR1 reads SGHAT; CDR2 reads FQNNGV. This CDR3 has 17 amino acids. V lost 4 bases to trimming and J lost 2 bases, with 21 bases between them. The CDR3 reads CASSSLGRGYLAYEQYF. Written as DNA, the CDR3 is TGTGCCAGCAGCTCGTTAGGTCGGGGATACCTCGCCTACGAGCAGTACTTC.

V gene TRBV30 combines with J gene TRBJ2-1; 16 bases match TRBD2. Germline CDR1 and CDR2: GTSNPN and SVGIG (reference sequence). V lost 2 bases, J lost 1 base, and 5 bases stayed unmatched. The CDR3 covers 18 residues. The CDR3 here is CAWSRGTSGRGSYNEQFF. CDR3 DNA: TGTGCCTGGAGTCGGGGGACTAGCGGGAGGGGTTCCTACAATGAGCAGTTCTTC.

The table lists this clone with a few counts. The chain joins TRBV7-2 to TRBJ2-5; 10 nucleotides agree with TRBD2. Germline V gene lookup returns CDR1 SGHTA and CDR2 FQGNSA. The CDR3 runs 16 residues. Trimming took 4 bases from V and 5 from J; bases not matched to a gene: 10. CDR3 sequence: CASSSKALAGVETQYF. As DNA, the CDR3 is TGTGCCAGCAGCTCAAAGGCCCTAGCGGGAGTGGAGACCCAGTACTTC.

CDR3 sequence reads: CASSLEGEGTQYF. The CDR3 region has the DNA TGTGCCAGCAGCTTGGAGGGGGAAGGTACGCAGTATTTT. V and J are TRBV5-6 and TRBJ2-3, with D perhaps matching TRBD1 (6 bases). Trimming removed 0 bases from V and 8 bases from J, with 10 bases in between. CDR1 SGHDT and CDR2 YYEEEE come from the germline V gene. The CDR3 is 13 residues long.

This chain uses TRBV28 with TRBJ2-5; D may correspond to TRBD1 or TRBD2 (5 bases each). Deletions cut 1 base from V and 7 bases from J, with 13 bases between. The CDR3 length is 14 residues. Germline CDR1 reads MDHEN; CDR2 reads SYDVKM. The CDR3 loop reads CASSLLGRDGTQYF. Written as DNA, the CDR3 is TGTGCCAGCAGTTTATTGGGCAGGGACGGGACCCAGTACTTC.